This entry is about one TCR beta chain. Generated by immunoSEQ multiplex PCR, the TCRdb table keeps only in-frame clones and is missing some. The table has 75,000 to 100,000 clones, 90% to 97% seen once; the top ten hold roughly 0.35%. This record belongs to a study of technical replicates of blood from a few donors. The CDR3 loop spans 13 amino acids. The V and J ends lost 4 bases and 0 bases, in that order; junction bases with no gene match: 0. CDR1 and CDR2 (germline): MNHNS, SASEGT. The sequence was obtained from a human donor in good health. The source material was T cells isolated from PBMCs. The rearrangement links TRBV6-1 to TRBJ2-7, with TRBD1 identical over 7 bases. The CDR3 protein is CASSGTGSYEQYF. CDR3 coding DNA: TGTGCCAGCAGTGGGACAGGCTCCTACGAGCAGTACTTC.